This entry is about one T cell receptor beta chain. This table comes from immunoSEQ multiplex PCR, and its TCRdb copy is limited to in-frame clones, with some not included. The data contain 45,000 or so clones, 70% to 90% of them singletons. The sample is drawn from a study of T cell changes during pregnancy in multiple sclerosis. Germline V gives CDR1 SGDLS, CDR2 YYNGEE. The V and J ends lost 4 bases and 6 bases, in that order; junction bases with no gene match: 5. The CDR3 length is 14 residues. The V and J genes are TRBV9 and TRBJ1-4; TRBD1 matches 8 bases. Sequences were derived from peripheral blood, sampled in the first trimester of pregnancy. This TCR was recovered from a female donor with multiple sclerosis, enrolled in a pregnancy study. In DNA, the CDR3 is TGTGCCAGCAGCCTCACAGGGGGAGATGAAAAACTGTTTTTT. It codes for CASSLTGGDEKLFF.